This T cell receptor (beta chain) was sequenced in a study of cytomegalovirus exposure and HLA in healthy donors. General study results and limits: The listing of some 170 TCR beta chains classed them as cytomegalovirus-associated. Earlier analysis yielded a pattern in which most TCR beta V segments were productive about 87% or about 30% of the time. A few chains tied to CMV proved CMV antigen-specific in vitro.

It was with 60 Vbeta and 13 Jbeta primers that the PCR ran. As processed by the authors: Unique TCR beta chains totaled roughly 79 million in a later count, with roughly 10 million of them shared. The protocol was immunoSEQ multiplex PCR, while the TCRdb copy is restricted to in-frame clones and leaves out a portion. The D gene and trimming were derived from the DNA, and the V and J assignments and clone size from that table. This table has roughly 100,000 clones, around 75% appearing once. The CDR3 extends over 11 amino acids. The V gene lost 6 bases and the J gene lost 4 bases, with 6 bases spanning the gap. Germline CDR1 is WNHNN and CDR2 is SYGVQD (reference sequence). Turning to this clone: The antigen is not known.

The sequenced material came from PBMCs. This chain joins TRBV10-1 and TRBJ1-2; the D gene is possibly TRBD1 (5 bases). The TCR comes from a man younger than 45 in good health and CMV-seronegative. The CDR3 bases are TGCGCCAGCAGAAGGGGCTATGGCTACACCTTC. This encodes CASRRGYGYTF.